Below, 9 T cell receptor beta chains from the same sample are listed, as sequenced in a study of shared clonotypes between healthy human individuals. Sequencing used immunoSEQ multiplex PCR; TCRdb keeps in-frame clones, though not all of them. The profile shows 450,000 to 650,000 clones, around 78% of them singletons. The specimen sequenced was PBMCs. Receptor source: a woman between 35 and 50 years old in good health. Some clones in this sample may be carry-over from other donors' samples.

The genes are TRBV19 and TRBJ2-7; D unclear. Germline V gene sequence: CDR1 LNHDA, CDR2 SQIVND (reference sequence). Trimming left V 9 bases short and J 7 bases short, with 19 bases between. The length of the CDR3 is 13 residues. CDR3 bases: TGTGCCAGCCGACTTGAAGGTGTGGGAGAGCAGTACTTC. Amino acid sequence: CASRLEGVGEQYF. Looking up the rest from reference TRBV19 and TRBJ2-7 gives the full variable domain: DGGITQSPKYLFRKEGQNVTLSCEQNLNHDAMYWYRQDPGQGLRLIYYSQIVNDFQKGDIAEGYSVSREKKESFPLTVTSAQKNPTAFYLCASRLEGVGEQYFGPGTRLTVT.

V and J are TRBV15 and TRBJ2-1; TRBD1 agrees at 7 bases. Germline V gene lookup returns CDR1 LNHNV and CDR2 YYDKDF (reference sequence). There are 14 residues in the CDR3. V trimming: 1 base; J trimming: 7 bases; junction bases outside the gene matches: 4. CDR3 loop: CATSRVSQGNEQFF. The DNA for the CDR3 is TGTGCCACCAGCAGAGTCTCACAGGGGAATGAGCAGTTCTTC.

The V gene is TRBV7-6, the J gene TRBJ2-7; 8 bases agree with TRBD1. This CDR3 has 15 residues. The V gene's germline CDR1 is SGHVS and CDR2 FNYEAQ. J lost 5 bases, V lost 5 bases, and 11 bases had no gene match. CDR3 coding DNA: TGTGCCAGCAGCCCCACCCGGACAGGGCAGCACGAGCAGTACTTC. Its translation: CASSPTRTGQHEQYF.

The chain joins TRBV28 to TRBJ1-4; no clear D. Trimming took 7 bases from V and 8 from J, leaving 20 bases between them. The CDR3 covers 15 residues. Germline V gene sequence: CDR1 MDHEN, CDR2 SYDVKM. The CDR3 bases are TGTGCCAGCACCCCGGGCGGGCCCGGGCAAGAAAAACTGTTTTTT. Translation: CASTPGGPGQEKLFF.

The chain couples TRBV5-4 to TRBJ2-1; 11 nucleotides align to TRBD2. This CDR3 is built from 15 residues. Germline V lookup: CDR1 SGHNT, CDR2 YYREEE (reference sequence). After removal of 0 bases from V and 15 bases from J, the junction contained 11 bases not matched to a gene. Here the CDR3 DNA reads TGTGCCAGCAGCTTGGCGGTTAGCGGGGGGGAAATTTTGTTCTTC. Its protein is CASSLAVSGGEILFF.

Here the CDR3 reads CASSSPGQVTYEQYF. CDR3 nucleotide sequence: TGTGCCAGCAGCTCCCCGGGACAGGTAACCTACGAGCAGTACTTC. The chain has TRBV11-2 and TRBJ2-7; TRBD1 matches 8 bases. This CDR3 has 15 amino acids. CDR1 and CDR2 from the germline V gene are SGHAT and FQNNGV. Trimming cost V 4 bases and J 2 bases; bases outside gene matches: 7.

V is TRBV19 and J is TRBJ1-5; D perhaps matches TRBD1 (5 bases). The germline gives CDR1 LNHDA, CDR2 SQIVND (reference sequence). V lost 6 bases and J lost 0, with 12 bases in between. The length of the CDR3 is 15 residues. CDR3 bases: TGTGCCAGTAGACCTCAGGGTATTAGCAATCAGCCCCAGCATTTT. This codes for CASRPQGISNQPQHF. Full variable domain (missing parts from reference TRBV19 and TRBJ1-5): DGGITQSPKYLFRKEGQNVTLSCEQNLNHDAMYWYRQDPGQGLRLIYYSQIVNDFQKGDIAEGYSVSREKKESFPLTVTSAQKNPTAFYLCASRPQGISNQPQHFGDGTRLSIL.

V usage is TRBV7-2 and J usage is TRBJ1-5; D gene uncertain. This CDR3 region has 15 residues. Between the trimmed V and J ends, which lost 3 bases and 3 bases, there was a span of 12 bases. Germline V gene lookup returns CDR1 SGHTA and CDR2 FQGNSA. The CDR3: CASSFGPADNQPQHF. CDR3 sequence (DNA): TGTGCCAGCAGCTTTGGTCCGGCCGACAATCAGCCCCAGCATTTT. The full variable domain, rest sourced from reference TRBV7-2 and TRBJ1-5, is GAGVSQSPSNKVTEKGKDVELRCDPISGHTALYWYRQSLGQGLEFLIYFQGNSAPDKSGLPSDRFSAERTGGSVSTLTIQRTQQEDSAVYLCASSFGPADNQPQHFGDGTRLSIL.

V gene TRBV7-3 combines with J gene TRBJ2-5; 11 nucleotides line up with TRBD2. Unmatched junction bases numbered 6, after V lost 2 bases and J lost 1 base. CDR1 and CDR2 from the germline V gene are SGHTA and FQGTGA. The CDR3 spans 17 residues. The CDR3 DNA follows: TGTGCCAGCAGCTTAGGTATCGGGACTAGCGGCCAAGAGACCCAGTACTTC. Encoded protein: CASSLGIGTSGQETQYF.